These 27 T cell receptor beta chains originate from one sample sequenced in a study of persistence of HIV-infected CD4 T cells. Cells were stimulated nonspecifically with anti-CD3/anti-CD28 magnetic beads. Sorting of responding CD4+ T cells relied on upregulated CD40 ligand together with CD69. The immunoSEQ assay was version 4, run in survey mode. The repertoire was sequenced with immunoSEQ multiplex PCR; TCRdb's copy has only in-frame clones and lacks some. Of roughly 43,000 clones in the sample, roughly 90% were seen once. Their antigens remain unidentified. The sample here was CD4+ T cells sorted from PBMCs after roughly 18-hour stimulation, taken from a patient who received antiretroviral therapy. All receptors come from an adult man with HIV who was CMV-seropositive.

The V gene is TRBV7-9, the J gene TRBJ1-2; D might be TRBD1 (6 bases). CDR1 SEHNR and CDR2 FQNEAQ come from the germline V gene (reference sequence). The CDR3 extends over 15 amino acids. V was shortened by 1 base and J by 7 bases, with 16 bases between the two germline ends. CDR3 nucleotides: TGTGCCAGCAGCTTAGGGTCTGGGGGCCAAGCTGGCTACACCTTC. Its translation is CASSLGSGGQAGYTF.

This chain links TRBV27 with TRBJ2-1; 9 bases agree with TRBD2. V shed 3 bases, J shed 3 bases, and the junction held 3 bases outside the gene matches. This CDR3 has 15 residues. Germline-derived CDR1 and CDR2 are MNHEY and SMNVEV (reference sequence). The CDR3, as DNA: TGTGCCAGCAGTTTGATAGCGGGGGTCTACAATGAGCAGTTCTTC. Its protein product is CASSLIAGVYNEQFF.

V gene TRBV10-2 combines with J gene TRBJ1-2, with no clear D. Germline V gives CDR1 WSHSY, CDR2 SAAADI. Trimming cost V 8 bases and J 8 bases, with 15 bases left between them. The CDR3 length is 12 residues. CDR3 bases: TGCGCCAGCTTCCAAGCGGGGAACGGCTACACCTTC. Protein product: CASFQAGNGYTF.

There are a few counts of this clone. This sequence joins TRBV19 and TRBJ2-7; 7 positions match TRBD1. Germline V lookup: CDR1 LNHDA, CDR2 SQIVND (reference sequence). J lost 4 bases, V lost 3 bases, and 6 bases had no gene match. The CDR3 is made up of 14 amino acids. The CDR3 bases are TGTGCCAGTAGTATCTCCGGGACAGAGTACGAGCAGTACTTC. Protein product: CASSISGTEYEQYF.

In DNA form, the CDR3 reads TGTGCCAGCAGTTACACCCGACAGGGAAACAATTCACCCCTCCACTTT. This translates into CASSYTRQGNNSPLHF. V gene TRBV6-5 combines with J gene TRBJ1-6, with 7 nucleotides matching TRBD1. Losses at the gene ends were 2 bases for V and 7 bases for J; bases not matched to a gene: 8. CDR1 is MNHEY and CDR2 is SVGAGI in the germline V gene. This CDR3 has 16 amino acids.

V is TRBV7-3 and J is TRBJ2-3, with D possibly being TRBD1 (6 bases). Germline V gene data show CDR1 as SGHTA and CDR2 as FQGTGA. Trimming pared 6 bases from V and 3 bases from J, leaving 10 bases between. This CDR3 comprises 13 residues. CDR3 sequence: CASSPQGTDTQYF. CDR3 bases: TGTGCCAGCAGTCCACAGGGAACAGATACGCAGTATTTT.

V gene TRBV20-1 combines with J gene TRBJ2-1; no clear D. CDR1 is DFQATT and CDR2 is SNEGSKA in the germline V gene (reference sequence). CDR3 length: 11 residues. Trimming took off 3 bases at V and 2 bases at J, with 2 bases between the two ends. The CDR3 protein is CSARAYNEQFF. As DNA, the CDR3 is TGCAGTGCTAGGGCCTACAATGAGCAGTTCTTC.

This chain joins TRBV5-5 and TRBJ2-2; no clear D. Per the germline V gene, CDR1 is SGHKS and CDR2 is YYEKEE (reference sequence). Trimming left V 7 bases short and J 0 bases short, with 16 bases between. The CDR3 contains 16 residues. The CDR3 protein is CASRQVNIANTGELFF. CDR3 coding DNA: TGTGCCAGCCGTCAAGTGAATATCGCGAACACCGGGGAGCTGTTTTTT.

The genes are TRBV5-6 and TRBJ1-6; 9 bases fit TRBD1. Germline V gene data show CDR1 as SGHDT and CDR2 as YYEEEE. The CDR3 runs 17 residues. The V gene end was trimmed by 3 bases and the J gene end by 8 bases; junction bases not matched to a gene: 12. The CDR3 here is CASSYFSRDRADSPLHF. DNA for the CDR3: TGTGCCAGCAGCTACTTTTCCCGGGACAGGGCTGATTCACCCCTCCACTTT.

V is TRBV12-3 or TRBV12-4 and J is TRBJ2-2, with a possible D match to TRBD2 (6 bases). This CDR3 is built from 13 residues. V gave up 4 bases and J gave up 3 bases, with 6 bases separating them. The CDR3 DNA reads TGTGCCAGCAGTTGGGGGGACACCGGGGAGCTGTTTTTT. Protein sequence: CASSWGDTGELFF.

The gene calls are TRBV10-1 and TRBJ2-1; 9 positions agree with TRBD1. Germline V CDR1 and CDR2: WNHNN, SYGVQD (reference sequence). This CDR3 contains 15 residues. Unmatched junction bases numbered 8, after V lost 5 bases and J lost 6 bases. The CDR3: CASSTGTGPLNEQFF. The DNA of the CDR3 is TGCGCCAGCAGTACCGGGACAGGGCCCCTCAATGAGCAGTTCTTC.

The V gene is TRBV11-2, the J gene TRBJ1-2; 7 bases fit TRBD1. In germline, CDR1 is SGHAT, CDR2 FQNNGV. CDR3 length equals 19 residues. Unmatched junction bases numbered 19, after V lost 4 bases and J lost 2 bases. CDR3 nucleotides: TGTGCCAGCAGCTCCCCATCGAGGACAGGTGATAATTCAAACTATGGCTACACCTTC. The encoded protein is CASSSPSRTGDNSNYGYTF.

J is TRBJ1-2 and V is TRBV5-5; 7 positions agree with TRBD1. Germline-derived CDR1 and CDR2 are SGHKS and YYEKEE (reference sequence). The CDR3 runs to 16 residues. Germline trimming cut 0 bases from V and 4 bases from J; bases unmatched to any gene: 9. DNA of the CDR3: TGTGCCAGCAGCTTGGATCTGGGACAGATCCGCTATGGCTACACCTTC. Its protein product is CASSLDLGQIRYGYTF. The full variable domain, in which reference TRBV5-5 and TRBJ1-2 provide the parts outside the CDR3, is DAGVTQSPTHLIKTRGQQVTLRCSPISGHKSVSWYQQVLGQGPQFIFQYYEKEERGRGNFPDRFSARQFPNYSSELNVNALLLGDSALYLCASSLDLGQIRYGYTFGSGTRLTVV.

J is TRBJ2-2 and V is TRBV4-1, with 7 positions matching TRBD2. This CDR3 has 12 amino acids. V was clipped by 8 bases and J by 3 bases; unmatched bases: 0. CDR1 MGHRA and CDR2 YSYEKL come from the germline V gene. Here the CDR3 reads CASGRDTGELFF. For the CDR3, the DNA is TGCGCCAGCGGGAGGGACACCGGGGAGCTGTTTTTT.

The chain uses TRBV6-1 and TRBJ1-5; D is possibly TRBD1 (6 bases). Trimming left V 6 bases short and J 6 bases short, with 18 bases between. The germline gives CDR1 MNHNS, CDR2 SASEGT. The CDR3 consists of 15 residues. CDR3 nucleotides: TGTGCCAGCAGCTCCCAAGGGGGGGCCGGTCAGCCCCAGCATTTT. Its protein product is CASSSQGGAGQPQHF.

V usage is TRBV6-5 and J usage is TRBJ2-6; TRBD2 aligns across 8 bases. Germline V lookup: CDR1 MNHEY, CDR2 SVGAGI. The CDR3 loop spans 15 amino acids. V trimming: 5 bases; J trimming: 2 bases; junction bases outside the gene matches: 2. The CDR3 DNA reads as TGTGCCAGCAGTCGGGAGGGGACTGGGGCCAACGTCCTGACTTTC. Translation: CASSREGTGANVLTF.

V and J are TRBV5-4 and TRBJ2-3; TRBD2 aligns across 10 bases. J was trimmed by 8 bases and V by 2 bases; bases with no gene match: 5. The CDR3 runs to 14 residues. From germline, CDR1 is SGHNT and CDR2 YYREEE (reference sequence). The CDR3 DNA is TGTGCCAGCAGCTTCACTAGCGGGGAGGGTACGCAGTATTTT. This translates into CASSFTSGEGTQYF.

The chain is built from TRBV28 and TRBJ2-7, with TRBD1 matching 10 bases. J lost 8 bases, V lost 8 bases, and 6 bases had no gene match. The CDR3 is 12 residues long. Germline assignment: CDR1 MDHEN and CDR2 SYDVKM. In DNA form, the CDR3 reads TGTGCCAGCGGAGAGACAGGGGGCAAGCAGTACTTC. Translating gives CASGETGGKQYF.

This sequence joins TRBV3-1 (or the pseudogene TRBV3-2) and TRBJ2-1; D is unresolved. Germline assignment: CDR1 LGHDT and CDR2 YNNKEL (reference sequence). Trimming cost V 0 bases and J 4 bases, with 10 bases left between them. CDR3 length equals 15 residues. The CDR3 DNA reads as TGTGCCAGCAGCCAAGATCGGACCGTATACAATGAGCAGTTCTTC. The encoded protein is CASSQDRTVYNEQFF.

This sequence joins TRBV2 and TRBJ2-7, with 10 positions matching TRBD1. Trimming cost V 6 bases and J 5 bases; bases outside gene matches: 7. This CDR3 is built from 14 residues. Germline lookup yields CDR1 SNHLY and CDR2 FYNNEI. CDR3 in amino acids: CASSRDRGSHEQYF. As DNA, the CDR3 is TGTGCCAGCAGCCGGGACAGGGGTTCCCACGAGCAGTACTTC.

V usage is TRBV5-1 and J usage is TRBJ1-2; no firm D call. Germline V gene sequence: CDR1 SGHRS, CDR2 YFSETQ. The V end lost 0 bases, the J end lost 7 bases, and 13 bases lay between the germline ends. CDR3 length: 14 amino acids. The chain's CDR3 is CASSLDRYDFGYTF. The DNA of the CDR3 is TGCGCCAGCAGCTTGGACAGATACGACTTTGGCTACACCTTC.

The V gene is TRBV10-1, the J gene TRBJ2-1; TRBD1 matches at 9 bases. With V trimmed by 4 bases and J by 0 bases, 13 bases remained unmatched. This CDR3 is built from 19 residues. The germline gives CDR1 WNHNN, CDR2 SYGVQD (reference sequence). As DNA, the CDR3 is TGCGCCAGCAGTGCCACAGGGGGCGATAAGCGGAGCTCCTACAATGAGCAGTTCTTC. Translation gives CASSATGGDKRSSYNEQFF.

The chain couples TRBV28 to TRBJ2-1, with D possibly called TRBD1 or TRBD2 (5 bases each). V shed 7 bases and J shed 3 bases, with 19 bases lying between them. This CDR3 is 16 amino acids long. Germline CDR1 and CDR2: MDHEN and SYDVKM. This CDR3 is CASTFRETAFYNEQFF. DNA for the CDR3: TGTGCCAGCACCTTCAGGGAGACAGCATTCTACAATGAGCAGTTCTTC.

The J gene is TRBJ2-1, the V gene TRBV5-1; weak D call: TRBD2 (6 bases). This CDR3 spans 16 amino acids. V lost 3 bases, J lost 0 bases, and 13 bases lay in between. Germline-derived CDR1 and CDR2 are SGHRS and YFSETQ. The CDR3 region is CASSSWTTSSYNEQFF. The CDR3 DNA follows: TGCGCCAGCAGCTCCTGGACTACCAGCTCCTACAATGAGCAGTTCTTC.

This CDR3 reads CASSISTDTQYF. Written as DNA, the CDR3 is TGTGCCAGCAGTATCTCCACAGATACGCAGTATTTT. V gene TRBV28 combines with J gene TRBJ2-3; D is unresolved. Germline CDR1 reads MDHEN; CDR2 reads SYDVKM. V lost 5 bases and J 2 bases, leaving 5 bases between the germline ends. The CDR3 totals 12 residues.

The genes are TRBV6-5 and TRBJ1-5, with 7 bases fitting TRBD1. The CDR3 covers 13 residues. Germline V gene lookup returns CDR1 MNHEY and CDR2 SVGAGI. V gave up 7 bases and J gave up 8 bases; unmatched junction bases: 8. The CDR3 DNA is TGTGCCAGCACTTCGACAGGGAGGGAGCCCCAGCATTTT. Its protein is CASTSTGREPQHF.

The chain has TRBV5-1 and TRBJ1-4, with D hard to call. V lost 0 bases to trimming and J lost 2 bases, with 8 bases between them. This CDR3 is built from 15 residues. CDR1 SGHRS and CDR2 YFSETQ come from the germline V gene. This CDR3 reads CASSLGAVTNEKLFF. The CDR3 coding sequence is TGCGCCAGCAGCTTGGGGGCAGTTACTAATGAAAAACTGTTTTTT.